These 25 T cell receptor beta chains came from one sample sequenced in a study of T cells in Graves' hyperthyroidism and ophthalmopathy. Amplified TCR beta CDR3 regions derived from RNA transcripts. In the first-round RT-PCR of the TCR CDR3, the HTBI primer set was used. TCRdb passed the multiplex PCR reads through MiXCR, listing each CDR3 protein once. The sample has around 600,000 distinct CDR3 sequences, about 14% seen once. Sequencing was done on a sample of blood. The receptors come from a woman in her 50s with Graves' ophthalmopathy.

This clonotype was recorded a few times. V and J are TRBV28 and TRBJ2-2; TRBD1 matches 7 bases. With 6 bases clipped from V and 5 bases from J, the junction kept 12 bases outside the gene matches. Germline CDR1 is MDHEN and CDR2 is SYDVKM. The CDR3 is 16 residues long. CDR3 residues: CASSGIPTGRTGELFF. The CDR3 nucleotides are TGTGCCAGCAGCGGAATACCGACAGGGCGAACCGGGGAGCTGTTTTTT.

This rearrangement joins TRBV19 to TRBJ1-5; the D is unclear. Germline V lookup: CDR1 LNHDA, CDR2 SQIVND (reference sequence). V shed 7 bases and J shed 4 bases, with 11 bases lying between them. This CDR3 is 13 amino acids long. CDR3 residues: CASNIAGNQPQHF. The DNA for the CDR3 is TGTGCCAGTAATATTGCGGGAAATCAGCCCCAGCATTTT.

J is TRBJ2-2 and V is TRBV5-4, with D unresolved. V lost 4 bases and J lost 6, with 13 bases in between. This CDR3 is built from 14 residues. Germline CDR1 and CDR2: SGHNT and YYREEE (reference sequence). This CDR3 is CASSPDRPPGELFF. Here the CDR3 DNA reads TGTGCCAGCAGCCCCGATCGTCCTCCCGGGGAGCTGTTTTTT.

At least ten counts were recorded for this clonotype. The V call is TRBV11-2, the J call TRBJ2-3; D gene uncertain. This CDR3 spans 15 amino acids. Germline V gives CDR1 SGHAT, CDR2 FQNNGV. With 2 bases removed from V and 4 bases from J, the gap between germline ends came to 13 bases. The CDR3 DNA sequence: TGTGCCAGCAGCTTAAGAGGTTTTTCCGCAGATACGCAGTATTTT. It specifies CASSLRGFSADTQYF. The entire variable domain, with the rest obtained from reference TRBV11-2 and TRBJ2-3, is as follows: EAGVAQSPRYKIIEKRQSVAFWCNPISGHATLYWYQQILGQGPKLLIQFQNNGVVDDSQLPKDRFSAERLKGVDSTLKIQPAKLEDSAVYLCASSLRGFSADTQYFGPGTRLTVL.

The rearrangement uses TRBV13 and TRBJ2-2, with TRBD1 identical over 10 bases. Losses at the gene ends were 5 bases for V and 6 bases for J; bases not matched to a gene: 6. The CDR3 loop spans 15 amino acids. Germline V gives CDR1 PRHDT, CDR2 FYEKMQ (reference sequence). The DNA of the CDR3 is TGTGCCAGCAGCACCGGGACAGGGGCCGCCGGGGAGCTGTTTTTT. Amino acid sequence: CASSTGTGAAGELFF.

The V and J genes are TRBV3-1 and TRBJ2-7; 8 bases align to TRBD2. Trimming at V came to 6 bases and at J to 2 bases, leaving 6 bases not matched to a gene. Looked up from germline, CDR1 is LGHDT and CDR2 is YNNKEL (reference sequence). CDR3 length: 14 amino acids. Here the CDR3 DNA reads TGTGCCAGCAGGGACCTAGCGGGTCCCTACGAGCAGTACTTC. Its protein is CASRDLAGPYEQYF.

The rearrangement uses TRBV30 and TRBJ1-5; TRBD1 agrees at 7 bases. J lost 5 bases, V lost 3 bases, and 10 bases had no gene match. The CDR3 length is 15 residues. The germline CDR1 and CDR2 sequences are GTSNPN and SVGIG (reference sequence). The CDR3 nucleotides read TGTGCCTGGAGCGACACCGGGACAGTCGATCAGCCCCAGCATTTT. It is translated as CAWSDTGTVDQPQHF.

This clonotype was seen a handful of times. A much more abundant neighbour one base away suggests this may be a read error. The V gene is TRBV14, the J gene TRBJ2-1; D is possibly TRBD2 (5 bases). Per the germline V gene, CDR1 is SGHDN and CDR2 is FVKESK. The CDR3 has 15 residues. The CDR3 region is CACSQVEGGYNEQFF. DNA of the CDR3: TGTGCCTGCAGCCAAGTAGAGGGTGGCTACAATGAGCAGTTCTTC. Full variable domain (remainder filled in from reference TRBV14 and TRBJ2-1): EAGVTQFPSHSVIEKGQTVTLRCDPISGHDNLYWYRRVMGKEIKFLLHFVKESKQDESGMPNNRFLAERTGGTYSTLKVQPAELEDSGVYFCACSQVEGGYNEQFFGPGTRLTVL.

A few counts support this clonotype. This could be a read error, since a much larger clone is one nucleotide away. The CDR3 DNA reads TGTGCCAGCGGCCCCAAGACGGGACTATTCTACAATGAGCAGTTCTTC. Translation: CASGPKTGLFYNEQFF. The chain carries TRBV7-9 and TRBJ2-1; 7 bases match TRBD2. Per the germline V gene, CDR1 is SEHNR and CDR2 is FQNEAQ (reference sequence). The V segment lost 8 bases and the J segment 3 bases; nucleotides outside the gene matches: 13. CDR3 length: 16 amino acids. The full variable domain, with the rest looked up from reference TRBV7-9 and TRBJ2-1, is DTGVSQNPRHKITKRGQNVTFRCDPISEHNRLYWYRQTLGQGPEFLTYFQNEAQLEKSRLLSDRFSAERPKGSFSTLEIQRTEQGDSAMYLCASGPKTGLFYNEQFFGPGTRLTVL.

With regard to this clonotype: The CDR3 carries no conserved terminal phenylalanine or tryptophan, so it likely arises from a read error. The chain carries TRBV5-4 and TRBJ1-1; D unresolved. The CDR3 runs to 13 residues. Germline CDR1 reads SGHNT; CDR2 reads YYREEE (reference sequence). With 4 bases removed from V and 1 base from J, the gap between germline ends came to 8 bases. CDR3 coding DNA: TGTGCCAGCAGCGTAGCAGCGAACACTGAAGCTTTCCTT. It yields the protein CASSVAANTEAFL.

The V gene is TRBV29-1, the J gene TRBJ1-2; no firm D call. Germline lookup yields CDR1 SQVTM and CDR2 ANQGSEA. CDR3 length: 13 amino acids. V lost 0 bases to trimming and J lost 4 bases, with 9 bases between them. The CDR3 loop is CSVEEGIRYGYTF. The DNA for the CDR3 is TGCAGCGTTGAAGAGGGGATACGCTATGGCTACACCTTC.

Ten or more counts support this clonotype. The rearrangement joins TRBV20-1 to TRBJ2-5; 7 positions match TRBD1. This CDR3 contains 12 residues. The V and J ends lost 4 bases and 2 bases, in that order; junction bases with no gene match: 1. In germline, CDR1 is DFQATT, CDR2 SNEGSKA (reference sequence). This CDR3 reads CSATGGQETQYF. The DNA of the CDR3 is TGCAGTGCTACAGGGGGACAAGAGACCCAGTACTTC.

This clonotype was counted ten times or more. The chain is built from TRBV28 and TRBJ2-1, with D perhaps TRBD1 or TRBD2 (5 bases each). The CDR3 totals 14 residues. Trimming removed 6 bases at V and 4 bases at J, with 13 bases between. The germline gives CDR1 MDHEN, CDR2 SYDVKM. CDR3 DNA sequence: TGTGCCAGCAGATCCCGGGACGATTACAATGAGCAGTTCTTC. It translates to CASRSRDDYNEQFF.

This clonotype appeared many times. V is TRBV28 and J is TRBJ1-5; 9 nucleotides align to TRBD1. V shed 7 bases and J 4 bases; nucleotides not matched to a gene: 11. CDR1 MDHEN and CDR2 SYDVKM come from the germline V gene. CDR3 length: 16 amino acids. The CDR3 nucleotides are TGTGCCAGCACCTACACCCGGGACAGGGCAAATCAGCCCCAGCATTTT. Amino acids: CASTYTRDRANQPQHF.

The sample holds many counts of this clonotype. The chain links TRBV11-3 to TRBJ2-3; 8 nucleotides agree with TRBD1. The CDR3 totals 13 residues. V dropped 3 bases and J dropped 4; count of bases not matched to a gene: 0. The V gene's germline CDR1 is SGHNT and CDR2 YENEEA. Here the CDR3 reads CASSLGQADTQYF. CDR3 DNA sequence: TGTGCCAGCAGCTTGGGACAGGCAGATACGCAGTATTTT.

There are many counts of this clonotype. This chain's CDR3 is CASSQGLAGHNEQFF. The CDR3 nucleotides read TGTGCCAGCAGCCAGGGACTAGCGGGGCACAATGAGCAGTTCTTC. The rearrangement joins TRBV12-3 or TRBV12-4 to TRBJ2-1; 13 bases fit TRBD2. J lost 5 bases, V lost 6 bases, and 4 bases had no gene match. The CDR3 runs 15 residues.

The rearrangement uses TRBV7-3 and TRBJ2-1; 13 nucleotides match TRBD2. Losses at the gene ends were 4 bases for V and 7 bases for J; bases not matched to a gene: 7. There are 16 residues in the CDR3. Germline lookup yields CDR1 SGHTA and CDR2 FQGTGA. The CDR3 loop reads CASSYGLAGVRNEQFF. The CDR3 DNA reads as TGTGCCAGCAGCTACGGACTAGCGGGAGTGAGAAATGAGCAGTTCTTC.

The chain combines TRBV10-2 with TRBJ1-1, with D hard to call. V was cut by 6 bases and J by 8 bases, with 10 bases left in between. The CDR3 has 11 residues. Looked up from germline, CDR1 is WSHSY and CDR2 is SAAADI. CDR3 sequence reads: CASRSPQEAFF. CDR3 in DNA: TGCGCCAGCAGGAGCCCCCAAGAAGCTTTCTTT.

The CDR3 DNA reads as TGTGCCAGCAGTGAAGGGGGAAAACTGTTTTTT. This encodes CASSEGGKLFF. The V gene is TRBV2, the J gene TRBJ1-4; D gene ambiguous. Germline CDR1 SNHLY, CDR2 FYNNEI. This CDR3 region has 11 residues. Trimming took off 1 base at V and 10 bases at J, with 4 bases between the two ends.

This clonotype was detected a few times. The chain is built from TRBV20-1 and TRBJ1-6; D unclear. The CDR3 length is 13 residues. Germline-derived CDR1 and CDR2 are DFQATT and SNEGSKA (reference sequence). The germline V and J ends were trimmed by 2 bases and 8 bases, with 10 bases remaining between them. CDR3 sequence: CSARPGFDSPLHF. DNA of the CDR3: TGCAGTGCTAGACCCGGCTTTGATTCACCCCTCCACTTT.

In this sample, this clonotype turned up a few times. This chain uses TRBV12-3 or TRBV12-4 with TRBJ2-5; D tentatively reads TRBD1 or TRBD2 (5 bases each). Trimming shortened V by 5 bases and J by 5 bases, and 21 bases separated the two germline ends. The CDR3 runs 16 residues. The CDR3 loop reads CASSTNRDRWGETQYF. CDR3 DNA sequence: TGTGCCAGCAGTACGAACCGGGACCGCTGGGGGGAGACCCAGTACTTC.

The V call is TRBV7-9, the J call TRBJ1-6, with 9 bases fitting TRBD1. V lost 5 bases to trimming and J lost 0 bases; unmatched junction nucleotides: 17. CDR1 is SEHNR and CDR2 is FQNEAQ in the germline V gene (reference sequence). The CDR3 length is 21 residues. The CDR3 region is CASSTSGQGMGGSSYNSPLHF. For the CDR3, the DNA is TGTGCCAGCAGCACCTCGGGACAGGGTATGGGAGGAAGCTCCTATAATTCACCCCTCCACTTT.

This clonotype was detected ten times or more. The genes are TRBV30 and TRBJ1-2, with D maybe TRBD1 (5 bases). The germline gives CDR1 GTSNPN, CDR2 SVGIG (reference sequence). CDR3 length: 15 amino acids. V dropped 3 bases and J dropped 4 bases, with 18 bases sitting between them. The CDR3 loop is CAWRAVEGFGYGYTF. The CDR3 nucleotides read TGTGCCTGGAGGGCGGTAGAGGGGTTTGGCTATGGCTACACCTTC.

This clonotype has only a few counts. V usage is TRBV7-8 and J usage is TRBJ1-1; weak D call: TRBD1 (5 bases). The CDR3 runs 18 residues. Germline loops: CDR1 SGHVS, CDR2 FQNEAQ. Trimming left V 2 bases short and J 3 bases short, with 22 bases between. The CDR3 is CASSLKGRGRGEDTEAFF. In DNA form, the CDR3 reads TGTGCCAGCAGCTTAAAAGGGAGGGGTAGGGGCGAGGACACTGAAGCTTTCTTT.

This clonotype was counted a few times. Mismatch with germline at one junction end may stem from a read error. The J gene is TRBJ2-1, the V gene TRBV20-1; maybe TRBD2 (6 bases). CDR3 length: 17 amino acids. Germline V gives CDR1 DFQATT, CDR2 SNEGSKA (reference sequence). The CDR3 sequence: CSASSLLDGSSYDEQFF. Here the CDR3 DNA reads TGCAGTGCTAGCTCCCTTCTGGACGGGAGTTCCTACGATGAGCAGTTCTTC.